This T cell receptor beta chain was sequenced for a study of T cell changes during pregnancy in multiple sclerosis. The CDR3 is made up of 19 amino acids. The V end lost 4 bases, the J end lost 0 bases, and 24 bases lay between the germline ends. Germline CDR1 is LNHDA and CDR2 is SQIVND (reference sequence). Here immunoSEQ multiplex PCR was the method, and the copy in TCRdb shows in-frame clones only, minus some. Here the sample spans 88,000 or so clones, 92% being singletons. The sequence derives from a female donor with multiple sclerosis, enrolled in a pregnancy study. The source material was peripheral blood, sampled before pregnancy. The genes are TRBV19 and TRBJ1-1; D might be TRBD1 (5 bases). For the CDR3, the DNA is TGTGCCAGTAGTACTCATCAGGCTCAGATCAGGGTCATGAACACTGAAGCTTTCTTT. Translation: CASSTHQAQIRVMNTEAFF.